This TCR beta chain is drawn from a study of cytomegalovirus exposure and HLA in healthy donors. For the study at large: Among the 398 donors who were genotyped, approximately 76% fell in the genetic ancestry cluster that is associated with self-reported Caucasian donors.

Comment on this clone: Its antigen is not identified.

CDR1 is LGHNA and CDR2 is YSLEER in the germline V gene. The V gene lost 0 bases and the J gene lost 5 bases, with 11 bases spanning the gap. The CDR3 is 15 residues long. General study points: Association with HLA alleles at 0.05 false discovery rate was found for about 17,000 TCR beta sequences in a later analysis. HLA restriction was apparent for most CMV-associated TCR beta chains in a later analysis.

PCR was performed using 60 Vbeta and 13 Jbeta primers. Original analysis: Around 9.9 million shared chains were among the 80 million or so unique TCR beta chains that a later analysis counted. Sequencing was performed with immunoSEQ multiplex PCR; in TCRdb, only in-frame clones are kept and a portion is missing. V, J and clone size derive from that table, while D and trimming were established from the DNA sequence. The sample consists of about 210,000 clones, 75% to 80% of them appearing once. The specimen sequenced was PBMCs. The rearrangement uses TRBV4-3 and TRBJ2-1, with D hard to call. The sequence was obtained from a male donor in good health and CMV-seronegative. CDR3 nucleotide sequence: TGCGCCAGCAGCCAAGATACGACACCGGACAATGAGCAGTTCTTC. Its translation is CASSQDTTPDNEQFF.